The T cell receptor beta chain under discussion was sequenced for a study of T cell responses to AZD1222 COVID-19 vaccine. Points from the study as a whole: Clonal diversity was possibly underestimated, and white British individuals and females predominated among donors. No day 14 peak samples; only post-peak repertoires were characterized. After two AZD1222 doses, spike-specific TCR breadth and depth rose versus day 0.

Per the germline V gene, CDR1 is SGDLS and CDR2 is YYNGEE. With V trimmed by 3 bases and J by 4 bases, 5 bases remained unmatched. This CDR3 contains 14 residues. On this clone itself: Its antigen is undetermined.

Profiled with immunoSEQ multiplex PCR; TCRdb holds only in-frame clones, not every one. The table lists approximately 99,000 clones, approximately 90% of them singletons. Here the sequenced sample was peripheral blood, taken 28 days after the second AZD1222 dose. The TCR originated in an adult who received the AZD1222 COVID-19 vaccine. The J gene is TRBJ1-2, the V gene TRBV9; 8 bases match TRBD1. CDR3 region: CASSDLQGAYGYTF. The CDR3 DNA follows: TGTGCCAGCAGCGACCTTCAGGGGGCCTATGGCTACACCTTC.